This TCR beta chain was sequenced in a study of shared clonotypes between healthy human individuals. Terminally differentiated effector memory CD45RA+ cells were left out of the naive CD8 fraction, which was CD45RO-negative and positively selected for CCR7. CDR1 is SGHRS and CDR2 is YFSETQ in the germline V gene. The CDR3 is made up of 15 amino acids. V lost 0 bases, J lost 5 bases, and 13 bases lay in between. The table lists this clone with a count of one. Here immunoSEQ multiplex PCR was the method, and the copy in TCRdb shows in-frame clones only, minus some. The table has more than 550,000 clones, 92% seen once.

Specimen: naive CD8+ T cells sorted from blood. The sequence was obtained from a man aged 25 to 45 in good health. The V and J genes are TRBV5-1 and TRBJ2-3; D is possibly TRBD1 (6 bases). The CDR3 nucleotides read TGCGCCAGCAGCTTGGCCGGACAGACAGGAGATACGCAGTATTTT. This codes for CASSLAGQTGDTQYF.